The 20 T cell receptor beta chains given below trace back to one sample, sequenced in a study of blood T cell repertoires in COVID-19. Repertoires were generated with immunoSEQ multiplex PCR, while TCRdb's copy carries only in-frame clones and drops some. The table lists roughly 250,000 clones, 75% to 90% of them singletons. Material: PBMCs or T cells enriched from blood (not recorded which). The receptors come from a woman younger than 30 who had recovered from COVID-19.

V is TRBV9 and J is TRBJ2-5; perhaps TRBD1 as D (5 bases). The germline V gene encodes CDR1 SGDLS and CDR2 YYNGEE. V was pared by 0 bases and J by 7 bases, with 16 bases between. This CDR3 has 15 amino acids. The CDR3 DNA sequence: TGTGCCAGCAGCGTAGACGGGCAGGGTTGGGGGACCCAGTACTTC. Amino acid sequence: CASSVDGQGWGTQYF.

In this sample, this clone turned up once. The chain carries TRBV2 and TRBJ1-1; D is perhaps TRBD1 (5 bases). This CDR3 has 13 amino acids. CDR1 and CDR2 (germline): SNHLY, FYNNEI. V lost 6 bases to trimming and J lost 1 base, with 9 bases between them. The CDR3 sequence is CASSSRGNTEAFF. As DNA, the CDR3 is TGTGCCAGCAGCAGTAGGGGGAACACTGAAGCTTTCTTT.

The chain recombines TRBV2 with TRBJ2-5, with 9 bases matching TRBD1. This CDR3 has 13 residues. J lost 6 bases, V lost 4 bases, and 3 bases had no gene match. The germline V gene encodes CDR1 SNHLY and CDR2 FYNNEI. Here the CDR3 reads CASSAGQGKTQYF. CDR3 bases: TGTGCCAGCAGTGCGGGACAGGGAAAGACCCAGTACTTC.

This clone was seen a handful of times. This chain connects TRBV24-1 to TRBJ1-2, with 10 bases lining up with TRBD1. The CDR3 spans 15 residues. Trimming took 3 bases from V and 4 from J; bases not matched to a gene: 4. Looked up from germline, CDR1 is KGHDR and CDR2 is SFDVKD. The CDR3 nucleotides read TGTGCCACCAGTGATGGGGACAGGGGTATCTATGGCTACACCTTC. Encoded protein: CATSDGDRGIYGYTF.

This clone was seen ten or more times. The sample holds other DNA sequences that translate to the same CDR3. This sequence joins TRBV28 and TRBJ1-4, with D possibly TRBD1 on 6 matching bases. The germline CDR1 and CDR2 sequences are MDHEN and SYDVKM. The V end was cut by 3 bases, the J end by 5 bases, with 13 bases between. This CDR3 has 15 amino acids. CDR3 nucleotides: TGTGCCAGCAGTTTTTTGGGGGCGGCCAATGAAAAACTGTTTTTT. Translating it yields CASSFLGAANEKLFF.

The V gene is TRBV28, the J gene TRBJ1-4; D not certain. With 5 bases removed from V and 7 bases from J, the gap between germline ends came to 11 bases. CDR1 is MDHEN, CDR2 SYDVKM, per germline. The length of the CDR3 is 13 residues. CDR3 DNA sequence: TGTGCCAGCAGTGGGCGAGGAGGTGAAAAACTGTTTTTT. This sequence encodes CASSGRGGEKLFF. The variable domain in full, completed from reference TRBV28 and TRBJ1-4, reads DVKVTQSSRYLVKRTGEKVFLECVQDMDHENMFWYRQDPGLGLRLIYFSYDVKMKEKGDIPEGYSVSREKKERFSLILESASTNQTSMYLCASSGRGGEKLFFGSGTQLSVL.

The CDR3 here is CASTVGGGSGNEQFF. The DNA of the CDR3 is TGTGCCAGCACCGTAGGCGGAGGGAGCGGCAATGAGCAGTTCTTC. This chain connects TRBV6-5 to TRBJ2-1; a weak D match, TRBD2 (6 bases). Trimming left V 7 bases short and J 6 bases short, with 19 bases between. Per the germline V gene, CDR1 is MNHEY and CDR2 is SVGAGI. CDR3 length: 15 amino acids.

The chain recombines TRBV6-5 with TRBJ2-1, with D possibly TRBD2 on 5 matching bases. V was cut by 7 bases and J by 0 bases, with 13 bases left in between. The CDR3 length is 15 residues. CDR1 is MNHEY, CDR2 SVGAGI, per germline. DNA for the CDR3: TGTGCCAGCACCATAGACGGGATCTCCTACAATGAGCAGTTCTTC. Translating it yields CASTIDGISYNEQFF.

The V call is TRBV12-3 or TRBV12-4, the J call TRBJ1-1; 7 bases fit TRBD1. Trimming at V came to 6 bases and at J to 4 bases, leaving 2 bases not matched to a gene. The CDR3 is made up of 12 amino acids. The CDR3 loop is CASRRQGTEAFF. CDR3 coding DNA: TGTGCCAGCAGACGACAGGGCACTGAAGCTTTCTTT.

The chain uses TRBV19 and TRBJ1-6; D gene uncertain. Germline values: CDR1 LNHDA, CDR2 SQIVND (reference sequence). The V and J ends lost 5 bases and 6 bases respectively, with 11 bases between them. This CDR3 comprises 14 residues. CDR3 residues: CASSLGGSNSPLHF. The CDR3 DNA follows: TGTGCCAGTAGTCTGGGAGGGAGTAATTCACCCCTCCACTTT. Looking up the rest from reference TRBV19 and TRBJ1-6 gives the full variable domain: DGGITQSPKYLFRKEGQNVTLSCEQNLNHDAMYWYRQDPGQGLRLIYYSQIVNDFQKGDIAEGYSVSREKKESFPLTVTSAQKNPTAFYLCASSLGGSNSPLHFGNGTRLTVT.

This CDR3 is CASSPLRDSTYEQYF. The CDR3 DNA reads TGTGCCAGCTCACCTCTCCGGGACTCCACCTACGAGCAGTACTTC. The V call is TRBV18, the J call TRBJ2-7; D may be TRBD2 (6 bases). The CDR3 length is 15 residues. Germline V gene lookup returns CDR1 KGHSH and CDR2 LQKENI. V lost 3 bases to trimming and J lost 2 bases, with 14 bases between them.

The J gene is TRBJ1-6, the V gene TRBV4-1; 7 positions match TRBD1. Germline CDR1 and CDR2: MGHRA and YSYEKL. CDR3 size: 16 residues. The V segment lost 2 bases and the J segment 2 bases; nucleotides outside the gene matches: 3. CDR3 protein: CASSQPTGAYNSPLHF. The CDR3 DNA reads TGCGCCAGCAGCCAACCCACAGGGGCCTATAATTCACCCCTCCACTTT.

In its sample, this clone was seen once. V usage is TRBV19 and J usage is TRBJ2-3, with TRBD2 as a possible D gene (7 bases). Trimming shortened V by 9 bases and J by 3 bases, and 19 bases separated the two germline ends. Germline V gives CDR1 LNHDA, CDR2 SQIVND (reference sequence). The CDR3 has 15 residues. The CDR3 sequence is CASQVGGGLTDTQYF. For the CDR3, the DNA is TGTGCCAGCCAGGTAGGGGGAGGGTTAACAGATACGCAGTATTTT.

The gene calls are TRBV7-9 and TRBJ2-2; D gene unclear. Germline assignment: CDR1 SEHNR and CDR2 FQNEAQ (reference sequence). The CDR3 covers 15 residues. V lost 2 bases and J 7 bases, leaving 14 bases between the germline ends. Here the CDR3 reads CASSLKLGYDGELFF. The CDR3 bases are TGTGCCAGCAGCTTAAAACTCGGTTATGACGGGGAGCTGTTTTTT.

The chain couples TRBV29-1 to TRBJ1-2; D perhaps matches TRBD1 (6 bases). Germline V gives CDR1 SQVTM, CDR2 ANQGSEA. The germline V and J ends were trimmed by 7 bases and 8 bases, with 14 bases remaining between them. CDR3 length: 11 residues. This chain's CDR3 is CSGGLGQGYTF. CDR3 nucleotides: TGCAGCGGGGGACTGGGACAAGGCTACACCTTC.

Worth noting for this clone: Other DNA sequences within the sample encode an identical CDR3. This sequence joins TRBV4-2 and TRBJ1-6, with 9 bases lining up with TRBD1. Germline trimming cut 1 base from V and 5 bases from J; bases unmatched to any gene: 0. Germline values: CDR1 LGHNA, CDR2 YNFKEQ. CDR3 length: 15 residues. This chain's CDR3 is CASSQGDRDNSPLHF. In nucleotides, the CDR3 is TGTGCCAGCAGCCAAGGGGACAGGGATAATTCACCCCTCCACTTT.

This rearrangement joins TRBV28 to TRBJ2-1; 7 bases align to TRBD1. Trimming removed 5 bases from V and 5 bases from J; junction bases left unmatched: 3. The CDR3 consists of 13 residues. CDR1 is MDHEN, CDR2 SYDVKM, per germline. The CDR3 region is CASSGQAHNEQFF. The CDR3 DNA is TGTGCCAGCAGTGGACAGGCCCACAATGAGCAGTTCTTC.

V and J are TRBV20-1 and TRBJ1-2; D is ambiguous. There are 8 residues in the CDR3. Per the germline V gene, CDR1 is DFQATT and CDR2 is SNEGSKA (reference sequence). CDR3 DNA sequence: TGCAGGCCGGGTGGCTACACCTTC. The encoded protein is CRPGGYTF.

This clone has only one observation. The CDR3 sequence: CASSLGSRGLNEKLFF. The DNA for the CDR3 is TGTGCCAGCAGCTTGGGGTCCAGGGGGCTTAATGAAAAACTGTTTTTT. The chain carries TRBV5-8 and TRBJ1-4; 8 positions match TRBD1. The germline gives CDR1 SGHTS, CDR2 YDEGEE. This CDR3 region has 16 residues. The J segment lost 4 bases and the V segment lost 0 bases, leaving 5 bases of the junction unmatched.

The CDR3 nucleotides read TGTGCCAGCAGTCGTCAGGGGTGGGGACAGCCCCAGCATTTT. Amino acids: CASSRQGWGQPQHF. The chain uses TRBV13 and TRBJ1-5; D might be TRBD1 (6 bases). Germline assignment: CDR1 PRHDT and CDR2 FYEKMQ (reference sequence). This CDR3 region has 14 residues. Trimming shortened V by 6 bases and J by 7 bases, and 16 bases separated the two germline ends.